This TCR beta chain appears in the sequencing data of a study of cytomegalovirus exposure and HLA in healthy donors. PCR was performed using 60 Vbeta and 13 Jbeta primers. The repertoire was sequenced with immunoSEQ multiplex PCR; TCRdb's copy has only in-frame clones and lacks some. The sample has roughly 160,000 clones, about 80% seen once; the top ten hold about a tenth. The CDR3 extends over 15 amino acids. V lost 2 bases to trimming and J lost 5 bases; unmatched junction nucleotides: 7. Germline V lookup: CDR1 MNHNY, CDR2 SVGAGI (reference sequence). Material: PBMCs. This chain links TRBV6-6 with TRBJ2-7; TRBD1 matches 9 bases. This clonotype originated in a man between 18 and 35 years old in good health and CMV-seropositive. CDR3 sequence: CASSYVGTGTNEQYF. Written as DNA, the CDR3 is TGTGCCAGCAGTTACGTCGGGACAGGGACAAACGAGCAGTACTTC.